This T cell receptor beta chain was recovered during a study of blood T cell repertoires in COVID-19. Overall study: Samples taken during acute and convalescent COVID-19 were collected in the United States, Italy and Spain.

The CDR3 is 14 residues long. V was clipped by 3 bases and J by 7 bases; unmatched bases: 5. From germline, CDR1 is SGHRS and CDR2 YFSETQ. Details on this clone: Other DNA sequences within the sample encode an identical CDR3.

The method was immunoSEQ multiplex PCR; TCRdb's version includes in-frame clones alone and lacks a portion of them. The sample includes 75,000 to 95,000 clones, approximately 70% of them seen just once. The clonotype comes from an older woman in a cohort sampled during active or convalescent COVID-19. The source material was peripheral blood. The rearrangement uses TRBV5-1 and TRBJ1-4; 8 nucleotides align to TRBD1. CDR3 in DNA: TGCGCCAGCAGCTCCGGACAGGGACGTGAAAAACTGTTTTTT. It codes for CASSSGQGREKLFF. Complete variable domain (other parts from reference TRBV5-1 and TRBJ1-4): KAGVTQTPRYLIKTRGQQVTLSCSPISGHRSVSWYQQTPGQGLQFLFEYFSETQRNKGNFPGRFSGRQFSNSRSEMNVSTLELGDSALYLCASSSGQGREKLFFGSGTQLSVL.